This T cell receptor beta chain was retrieved from a study of OX40 agonist ivuxolimab in advanced cancers. About the research overall: Recorded diagnoses for dose-escalation patients were hepatocellular carcinoma, melanoma, renal cell or head and neck cancer.

The table came from immunoSEQ multiplex PCR; TCRdb's copy has only in-frame clones and leaves some out. The repertoire has about 70,000 clones, roughly 92% of them found once; the top ten carry less than 10%. This CDR3 is built from 12 residues. The V and J ends lost 4 bases and 6 bases respectively, with 10 bases between them. Germline loops: CDR1 SGHDT, CDR2 YYEEEE. This chain links TRBV5-6 with TRBJ1-1; D uncertain. This receptor was obtained from an adult with an advanced solid tumor such as melanoma, head and neck, liver or kidney cancer. This specimen consisted of CD4+ or CD8+ T cells sorted from blood, obtained in a trial of the OX40 agonist ivuxolimab. The CDR3 DNA reads TGTGCCAGCAGCGCTGGCACGGCTGAAGCTTTCTTT. It is translated as CASSAGTAEAFF.